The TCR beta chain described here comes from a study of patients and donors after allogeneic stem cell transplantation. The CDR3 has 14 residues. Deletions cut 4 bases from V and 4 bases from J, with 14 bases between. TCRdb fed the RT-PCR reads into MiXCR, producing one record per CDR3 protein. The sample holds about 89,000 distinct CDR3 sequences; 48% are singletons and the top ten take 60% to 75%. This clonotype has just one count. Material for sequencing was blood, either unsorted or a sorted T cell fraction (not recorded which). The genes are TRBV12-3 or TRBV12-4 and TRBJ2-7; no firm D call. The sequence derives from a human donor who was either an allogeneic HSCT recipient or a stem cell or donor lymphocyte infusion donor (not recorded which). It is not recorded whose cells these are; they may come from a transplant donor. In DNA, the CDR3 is TGTGCCAGCAGTTCGACGGACCACATATACGAGCAGTACTTC. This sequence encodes CASSSTDHIYEQYF.